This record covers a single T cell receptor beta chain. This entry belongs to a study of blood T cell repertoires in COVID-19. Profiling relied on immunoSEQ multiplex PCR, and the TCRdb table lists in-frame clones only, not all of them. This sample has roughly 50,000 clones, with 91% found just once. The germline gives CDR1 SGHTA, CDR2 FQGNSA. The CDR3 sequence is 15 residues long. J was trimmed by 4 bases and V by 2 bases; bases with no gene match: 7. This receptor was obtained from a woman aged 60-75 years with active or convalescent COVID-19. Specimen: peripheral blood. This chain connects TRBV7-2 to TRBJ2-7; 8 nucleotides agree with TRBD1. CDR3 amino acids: CASSLSGGARYEQYF. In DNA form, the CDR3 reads TGTGCCAGCAGCTTATCAGGGGGCGCCCGGTACGAGCAGTACTTC. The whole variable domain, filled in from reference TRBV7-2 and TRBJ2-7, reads GAGVSQSPSNKVTEKGKDVELRCDPISGHTALYWYRQSLGQGLEFLIYFQGNSAPDKSGLPSDRFSAERTGGSVSTLTIQRTQQEDSAVYLCASSLSGGARYEQYFGPGTRLTVT.